The clone carrying this T cell receptor (beta chain) was counted a few times. Of the isolated RNA, all was reverse transcribed, and so the sequenced material was expressed TCRB transcripts. Only in-frame clones appear in the TCRdb table, and some are missing; sequencing was by immunoSEQ multiplex PCR. The sample gives about 350,000 clones, about 18% of which show up once; roughly 0.045% is in the top ten. These data belong to a study of beta chain features in type 1 diabetes. The germline gives CDR1 SGDLS, CDR2 YYNGEE. This CDR3 region has 13 residues. J is TRBJ2-7 and V is TRBV9; TRBD2 is a possible D gene (6 bases). Material for sequencing was naive CD4+ T cells from blood. The source of this sequence is a woman under 30 in good health. For the CDR3, the DNA is TGTGACCTTGGCGGGATCCGCTCCTACGAGCAGTACTTC. It codes for CDLGGIRSYEQYF.